Listed below are T cell receptor beta chains from one sample, sequenced in a study of cytomegalovirus exposure and HLA in healthy donors. Clones were sequenced by immunoSEQ multiplex PCR, and TCRdb holds only the in-frame ones, with some missing. The sample yields around 100,000 clones, more than 75% seen once. Sequenced: PBMCs. The receptors were sampled from a woman aged 35 to 49 in good health and CMV-seronegative. CDR3s include the opening cysteine and the closing phenylalanine or tryptophan. D genes are given only for firm matches. Clone sizes are given selectively: once, few, many, or a class where the clone is expanded.

j_gene | abundance | v_gene | d_gene | CDR3aa | CDR3nt
TRBJ2-1 | - | TRBV11-1 | TRBD2 | CASSTQGLAGASEQFF | TGTGCCAGCAGCACCCAGGGACTAGCGGGAGCCAGTGAGCAGTTCTTC
TRBJ2-1 | - | TRBV11-2 | - | CASSLGGGLGDEQFF | TGTGCCAGCAGCTTAGGGGGTGGACTCGGAGATGAGCAGTTCTTC
TRBJ1-5 | - | TRBV27 | - | CASSQLGGYQPQHF | TGTGCCAGCAGTCAACTGGGGGGTTATCAGCCCCAGCATTTT
TRBJ1-2 | - | TRBV28 | - | CASSVGERGYTF | TGTGCCAGCAGCGTAGGCGAGAGGGGCTACACCTTC
TRBJ1-4 | - | TRBV7-9 | TRBD1 | CASSLAIGTGGEKLFF | TGTGCCAGCAGCTTAGCCATTGGGACAGGGGGAGAAAAACTGTTTTTT
TRBJ1-3 | once | TRBV23-1 | - | CASSPPMGANSGNTIYF | TGCGCCAGCAGTCCCCCGATGGGGGCTAACTCTGGAAACACCATATATTTT
TRBJ1-2 | - | TRBV9 | - | CASSVVGGELDGYTF | TGTGCCAGCAGCGTAGTGGGAGGGGAGCTGGATGGCTACACCTTC
TRBJ2-3 | - | TRBV28 | TRBD2 | CASQTASGSGGDTQYF | TGTGCCAGTCAGACGGCGAGCGGGAGCGGGGGGGATACGCAGTATTTT
TRBJ2-5 | - | TRBV12-5 | - | CASARGTAQETQYF | TGTGCTAGTGCCCGCGGGACTGCACAAGAGACCCAGTACTTC
TRBJ2-3 | - | TRBV27 | - | CASNLLDSTDTQYF | TGTGCCAGCAATCTGCTAGATAGCACAGATACGCAGTATTTT
TRBJ1-2 | - | TRBV29-1 | - | CSVGQRLYGYTF | TGCAGCGTAGGACAGCGCCTCTATGGCTACACCTTC
TRBJ1-1 | - | TRBV9 | - | CASSSGESEAFF | TGTGCCAGCAGCAGCGGGGAGAGTGAAGCTTTCTTT
TRBJ2-2 | - | TRBV5-1 | TRBD1 | CASSLTGTGNTGELFF | TGCGCCAGCAGCTTAACCGGGACAGGGAACACCGGGGAGCTGTTTTTT
TRBJ2-7 | - | TRBV18 | - | CASSRTSNYEQYF | TGTGCCAGCTCACGAACATCAAACTACGAGCAGTACTTC
TRBJ1-5 | once | TRBV27 | - | CASSSNQEDGQPQHF | TGTGCCAGCAGTTCGAATCAGGAAGACGGTCAGCCCCAGCATTTT
TRBJ2-7 | once | TRBV27 | TRBD2 | CASSLAGVRNEQYF | TGTGCCAGCAGCCTAGCGGGAGTGAGGAACGAGCAGTACTTC
TRBJ2-1 | - | TRBV28 | TRBD2 | CASSLNPLERGYNEQFF | TGTGCCAGCAGTTTGAACCCTCTGGAGCGGGGATACAATGAGCAGTTCTTC
TRBJ1-4 | - | TRBV27 | - | CASSLSNPRLEKLFF | TGTGCCAGCAGTTTATCGAACCCCCGGTTGGAAAAACTGTTTTTT
TRBJ2-1 | - | TRBV9 | TRBD2 | CASSAGLAANEQFF | TGTGCCAGCAGCGCGGGGCTAGCGGCCAATGAGCAGTTCTTC
TRBJ2-1 | - | TRBV15 | TRBD2 | CATSRPGELAVYNEQFF | TGTGCCACCAGCAGACCGGGGGAACTAGCGGTCTACAATGAGCAGTTCTTC
TRBJ1-1 | - | TRBV14 | - | CASSWTSGTEAFF | TGTGCCAGCAGCTGGACCTCCGGGACAGAAGCTTTCTTT
TRBJ1-4 | - | TRBV15 | TRBD1 | CATSSPGQYNEKLFF | TGTGCCACCAGCAGTCCGGGACAGTATAATGAAAAACTGTTTTTT
TRBJ1-4 | - | TRBV7-2 | - | CASSSPSPTARLFF | TGTGCCAGCAGCTCCCCCTCCCCGACTGCGCGACTGTTTTTT
TRBJ1-2 | - | TRBV19 | - | CASSIRTAYGYTF | TGTGCCAGTAGTATAAGGACAGCCTATGGCTACACCTTC
TRBJ2-1 | - | TRBV20-1 | TRBD1 | CSARLGQGWLF | TGCAGTGCTAGATTAGGACAGGGTTGGCTCTTC
TRBJ1-2 | - | TRBV7-2 | TRBD1 | CASSFRDRDGYTF | TGTGCCAGCAGCTTCCGGGACAGGGATGGCTACACCTTC
TRBJ2-1 | - | TRBV10-2 | TRBD2 | CASSDSRGLAGRFF | TGCGCCAGCAGTGATTCTCGTGGACTAGCTGGACGGTTCTTC
TRBJ1-5 | - | TRBV18 | - | CASSQTIQGRDQPQHF | TGTGCCAGCTCGCAAACGATCCAGGGTCGGGATCAGCCCCAGCATTTT
TRBJ1-3 | - | TRBV6-1 | TRBD1 | CASSEANRGDTIYF | TGTGCCAGCAGTGAGGCTAACAGGGGGGACACCATATATTTT
TRBJ1-1 | - | TRBV4-3 | - | CASSQDNGVNTEAFF | TGCGCCAGCAGCCAAGATAACGGAGTGAACACTGAAGCTTTCTTT
TRBJ2-3 | - | TRBV7-2 | - | CASSLVSPGGTGTDTQYF | TGTGCCAGCAGCTTAGTGTCCCCCGGCGGTACAGGTACAGATACGCAGTATTTT
TRBJ2-7 | - | TRBV10-3 | - | CAIRNYLGSYEQYF | TGTGCCATCAGAAACTACCTCGGCTCCTACGAGCAGTACTTC
TRBJ1-2 | - | TRBV27 | TRBD1 | CASSSTGVNYGYTF | TGTGCCAGCAGTTCAACAGGGGTCAACTATGGCTACACCTTC
TRBJ2-1 | once | TRBV27 | - | CASSLYGNEQFF | TGTGCCAGCAGTTTATACGGGAATGAGCAGTTCTTC
TRBJ2-1 | - | TRBV11-2 | TRBD2 | CASTPREGHHEQFF | TGTGCCAGCACCCCGAGGGAGGGCCACCATGAGCAGTTCTTC
TRBJ2-3 | - | TRBV5-1 | - | CASSLEVRWERTDTQYF | TGCGCCAGCAGCTTGGAAGTCAGGTGGGAGCGCACAGATACGCAGTATTTT
TRBJ1-4 | few | TRBV4-2 | TRBD1 | CASSQEAGTGAEKLFF | TGTGCCAGCAGCCAAGAGGCCGGGACAGGGGCTGAAAAACTGTTTTTT
TRBJ2-5 | once | TRBV9 | - | CASSVSANRYQETQYF | TGTGCCAGCAGCGTATCGGCGAACAGGTACCAAGAGACCCAGTACTTC
TRBJ2-1 | - | TRBV7-8 | TRBD1 | CASSRTGTVGNEQFF | TGTGCCAGCAGCCGCACCGGGACAGTAGGCAATGAGCAGTTCTTC
TRBJ1-1 | - | TRBV9 | TRBD1 | CASSVTGTGEDRAFF | TGTGCCAGCAGCGTAACCGGGACAGGGGAGGATCGGGCTTTCTTT
TRBJ2-7 | - | TRBV4-1 | - | CASSHGYRVHEQYF | TGCGCCAGCAGCCACGGCTACAGGGTCCACGAGCAGTACTTC
TRBJ2-5 | - | TRBV28 | - | CASSNGGPEQETQYF | TGTGCCAGCAGTAACGGAGGGCCGGAGCAAGAGACCCAGTACTTC
TRBJ2-1 | - | TRBV28 | TRBD2 | CAIESGEAYNEQFF | TGTGCCATCGAAAGCGGGGAGGCCTACAATGAGCAGTTCTTC